One TCR beta chain is described in this entry. As yet, its antigen is unknown. Using immunoSEQ multiplex PCR, the repertoire was profiled, and TCRdb retains in-frame clones only, with some absent. Of over 80,000 clones in the sample, around 77% were seen once. Germline V gene data show CDR1 as SNHLY and CDR2 as FYNNEI. The CDR3 sequence is 11 residues long. V was trimmed by 5 bases and J by 4 bases, leaving 5 bases between them. The data originate from a study of vaccination effects on CD4 cells after COVID-19. Under the ViraFEST assay, PBMC were stimulated with viral peptide pools so that antigen-specific CD4+ T cells expanded. Sequencing was performed afterwards. CD4+ T cell isolation took place after approximately 11 days of culture. Each participant was given two doses of one vaccine (BNT162b2 or mRNA-1273). They grew over 1.5 million PBMC in each well, adding about 9.5 IU/ml IL-2 and about 10 ug/ml peptides.

The specimen comprised CD4+ T cells from PBMCs cultured with HCoV-OC43 spike peptides, sampled after COVID-19 vaccination. Subset given: HCoV-OC43 spike overlapping peptide pool stimulation. The source of this sequence is a human donor who received a COVID-19 vaccine. This chain links TRBV2 with TRBJ2-5; no reliable D call. The CDR3 spells CASSKGETQYF. The CDR3 nucleotides read TGTGCCAGCAGTAAGGGAGAGACCCAGTACTTC.